This T cell receptor beta chain was recovered during a study of blood T cell repertoires in COVID-19. Overall study context: Donors in the United States, Italy and Spain gave samples during acute or convalescent COVID-19.

Individuals drawn from under 30 US areas were about 18 to 100 years old. Cohort 3 recovery required two negative PCRs, clearance, or symptom resolution. Per the original methods: Estimation of nucleated cell counts was performed using reference gene primer amplification. Profiling relied on immunoSEQ multiplex PCR, and the TCRdb table lists in-frame clones only, not all of them. V, J and clone size are those of that table, while D and trimming were read from the DNA. The sample contains more than 200,000 clones, 75% to 90% of which appear only once. The CDR3 sequence is 16 residues long. Germline V gene sequence: CDR1 LGHDT, CDR2 YNNKEL (reference sequence). V was pared by 5 bases and J by 3 bases, with 19 bases between.

Sequenced input: PBMCs or T cells enriched from blood (not recorded which). The TCR sequence derives from a young woman who had recovered from COVID-19. The rearrangement links TRBV3-1 (or the pseudogene TRBV3-2) to TRBJ1-1; the D gene is possibly TRBD1 (5 bases). This CDR3 is CASSSGYIGRDTEAFF. As DNA, the CDR3 is TGTGCCAGCAGCTCAGGGTATATCGGTCGAGACACTGAAGCTTTCTTT.